This section outlines one TCR beta chain sequence together with its context. Methods used by the authors: Reference gene primer amplification in the assay estimated nucleated cell counts. Sequencing was performed with immunoSEQ multiplex PCR; in TCRdb, only in-frame clones are kept and a portion is missing. The V and J calls and clone size are taken from that table; D and trimming were inferred from the DNA. The repertoire holds about 46,000 clones, with 75% to 90% as singletons. These data belong to a study of blood T cell repertoires in COVID-19. The overall study: The analysed material was cDNA or gDNA that came from T cells, B-cell-depleted T cells, or PBMCs.

The length of the CDR3 is 15 residues. With V trimmed by 2 bases and J by 1 base, 2 bases remained unmatched. Germline lookup yields CDR1 SGHKS and CDR2 YYEKEE (reference sequence). Sequencing was carried out using peripheral blood. This chain joins TRBV5-5 and TRBJ1-2; TRBD1 matches at 10 bases. The TCR comes from a human donor in a cohort sampled during active COVID-19. The donor label of this sample is uncertain. The CDR3 DNA is TGTGCCAGCAGCTTAAGGACAGGGGGTAACTATGGCTACACCTTC. As protein: CASSLRTGGNYGYTF.